Below are 31 T cell receptor beta chains sequenced from a single sample in a study of cytomegalovirus exposure and HLA in healthy donors. PCR was performed using 60 Vbeta and 13 Jbeta primers. Profiled with immunoSEQ multiplex PCR; TCRdb holds only in-frame clones, not every one. This table holds approximately 190,000 clones, 82% found once. Input material: PBMCs. The receptors come from a boy aged 2 to 10 in good health and CMV-seronegative.

The chain has TRBV6-5 and TRBJ1-2; 8 nucleotides match TRBD1. The CDR3 runs to 15 residues. V gave up 0 bases and J gave up 2 bases; unmatched junction bases: 2. From germline, CDR1 is MNHEY and CDR2 SVGAGI. The DNA for the CDR3 is TGTGCCAGCAGTTACTCGGGGACAGGAAACTATGGCTACACCTTC. Translated: CASSYSGTGNYGYTF.

This sequence joins TRBV7-9 and TRBJ1-4; D is unclear. The CDR3 is 14 amino acids. The V and J ends lost 4 bases and 1 base respectively, with 7 bases between them. CDR1 and CDR2 (germline): SEHNR, FQNEAQ (reference sequence). The CDR3 loop is CASSSQETNEKLFF. For the CDR3, the DNA is TGTGCCAGCAGCTCTCAGGAAACTAATGAAAAACTGTTTTTT.

V is TRBV5-1 and J is TRBJ2-1; 7 bases fit TRBD2. The CDR3 contains 13 residues. Germline V gene data show CDR1 as SGHRS and CDR2 as YFSETQ. The V segment lost 3 bases and the J segment 10 bases; nucleotides outside the gene matches: 7. The CDR3 region is CASSWTRGGEQFF. CDR3 coding DNA: TGCGCCAGCAGCTGGACTAGGGGCGGGGAGCAGTTCTTC.

This chain links TRBV10-3 with TRBJ2-5, with 11 bases aligning to TRBD2. Trimming cost V 2 bases and J 3 bases; bases outside gene matches: 5. This CDR3 has 16 residues. From germline, CDR1 is ENHRY and CDR2 SYGVKD. This chain's CDR3 is CAISEGTSGFEETQYF. Written as DNA, the CDR3 is TGTGCCATCAGTGAGGGGACTAGCGGTTTCGAAGAGACCCAGTACTTC.

The chain combines TRBV9 with TRBJ1-5; 11 positions match TRBD1. The CDR3 has 14 amino acids. Germline trimming cut 10 bases from V and 11 bases from J; bases unmatched to any gene: 14. Germline lookup yields CDR1 SGDLS and CDR2 YYNGEE. The CDR3 loop is CAGWTGGPLGAQHF. The CDR3 DNA reads as TGTGCCGGATGGACAGGGGGCCCACTTGGAGCCCAGCATTTT.

V usage is TRBV5-4 and J usage is TRBJ2-2; D is uncertain. V lost 2 bases and J lost 7, with 6 bases in between. Per the germline V gene, CDR1 is SGHNT and CDR2 is YYREEE (reference sequence). The CDR3 runs 12 residues. The DNA of the CDR3 is TGTGCCAGCAGCTTTTCGGGCGGGGAGCTGTTTTTT. Translated: CASSFSGGELFF.

This clone was recorded a few times. This rearrangement joins TRBV5-4 to TRBJ1-2; 10 bases match TRBD1. The CDR3 totals 14 residues. Germline V gene lookup returns CDR1 SGHNT and CDR2 YYREEE (reference sequence). The V segment lost 4 bases and the J segment 3 bases; nucleotides outside the gene matches: 3. The DNA of the CDR3 is TGTGCCAGCAGCCGGGACAGGGGTGACTATGGCTACACCTTC. This sequence encodes CASSRDRGDYGYTF.

This chain joins TRBV27 and TRBJ1-2, with D perhaps matching TRBD1 (5 bases). The germline gives CDR1 MNHEY, CDR2 SMNVEV (reference sequence). V was pared by 3 bases and J by 3 bases, with 17 bases between. This CDR3 has 16 amino acids. The CDR3 here is CASSFAAGWLYYGYTF. The CDR3 nucleotides are TGTGCCAGCAGTTTCGCGGCAGGGTGGTTATACTATGGCTACACCTTC.

This chain connects TRBV4-1 to TRBJ2-5; 9 bases are shared with TRBD1. The DNA matches TRBJ2-7 better at its end, which makes the J call doubtful. The germline V gene encodes CDR1 MGHRA and CDR2 YSYEKL. This CDR3 spans 15 amino acids. This CDR3 reads CASSRLGQGTYEQYF. In nucleotides, the CDR3 is TGCGCCAGCAGCCGATTGGGACAGGGTACCTACGAGCAGTACTTC.

The V call is TRBV6-1, the J call TRBJ2-7; 9 nucleotides match TRBD1. The CDR3 has 15 amino acids. The germline V gene encodes CDR1 MNHNS and CDR2 SASEGT. V lost 5 bases, J lost 4 bases, and 9 bases stayed unmatched. The CDR3 coding sequence is TGTGCCAGCAGTATCACCCGGGACAGGGCTTACGAGCAGTACTTC. Translation gives CASSITRDRAYEQYF.

V is TRBV18 and J is TRBJ2-2; no reliable D call. V lost 8 bases and J 4 bases, leaving 14 bases between the germline ends. The CDR3 is made up of 14 amino acids. Germline V gene lookup returns CDR1 KGHSH and CDR2 LQKENI. The CDR3 coding sequence is TGTGCCAGCACAATAGCCGTCGGCACCGGGGAGCTGTTTTTT. This encodes CASTIAVGTGELFF.

The rearrangement joins TRBV27 to TRBJ2-7; 11 bases fit TRBD2. This CDR3 comprises 16 residues. V lost 4 bases and J lost 2; bases outside the gene matches: 7. From germline, CDR1 is MNHEY and CDR2 SMNVEV (reference sequence). This CDR3 reads CASSSEVAGGPYEQYF. The CDR3, as DNA: TGTGCCAGCAGTTCCGAGGTAGCGGGGGGGCCCTACGAGCAGTACTTC.

A note on this clone: One end of the junction does not line up with germline, which may come from a read error. The chain has TRBV30 and TRBJ2-2; D perhaps matches TRBD2 (5 bases). Looked up from germline, CDR1 is GTSNPN and CDR2 is SVGIG (reference sequence). The CDR3 spans 11 residues. In DNA, the CDR3 is TGTGCCTGGCGTCGCTGCCGGGGAGCTGTTTTT. This gives the protein CAWRRCRGAVF.

The chain combines TRBV6-5 with TRBJ1-1, with D tentatively TRBD1 (5 bases). The CDR3 sequence is 16 residues long. The ends were cut back, 0 bases at V and 5 bases at J, with 16 bases in the middle. From germline, CDR1 is MNHEY and CDR2 SVGAGI. CDR3 in amino acids: CASSYSTAGLKTEAFF. In DNA form, the CDR3 reads TGTGCCAGCAGTTACTCGACCGCAGGGCTTAAAACTGAAGCTTTCTTT.

This clone was counted only a few times. The V call is TRBV6-5, the J call TRBJ1-1, with D hard to call. V was pared by 2 bases and J by 1 base, with 5 bases between. The CDR3 length is 13 residues. CDR1 MNHEY and CDR2 SVGAGI come from the germline V gene. The CDR3 DNA is TGTGCCAGCAGTTACGAGGGGAACACTGAAGCTTTCTTT. Protein: CASSYEGNTEAFF.

This clone was seen a single time. J is TRBJ1-5 and V is TRBV19, with TRBD1 identical over 10 bases. The CDR3 runs 13 residues. J lost 6 bases, V lost 8 bases, and 4 bases had no gene match. Germline values: CDR1 LNHDA, CDR2 SQIVND (reference sequence). In nucleotides, the CDR3 is TGTGCCAGTGGGGACAGGGGCGGTCAGCCCCAGCATTTT. Its translation: CASGDRGGQPQHF.

The chain joins TRBV6-1 to TRBJ2-5; TRBD1 might be the D (6 bases). The end of the DNA is better explained by TRBJ2-7, so the J call may be wrong. The CDR3 is made up of 14 amino acids. Germline CDR1 and CDR2: MNHNS and SASEGT. The CDR3 DNA is TGTGCCAGCAGTGAACTGGGGGCTGACGACGAGCAGTACTTC. Encoded protein: CASSELGADDEQYF.

This clone was seen only a few times. This chain links TRBV7-2 with TRBJ1-5, with D unclear. V was pared by 5 bases and J by 10 bases, with 18 bases between. This CDR3 has 14 residues. Germline lookup yields CDR1 SGHTA and CDR2 FQGNSA. The CDR3 sequence: CASSPRWRDRPQHF. CDR3 DNA sequence: TGTGCCAGCAGCCCGCGGTGGAGGGATAGACCCCAGCATTTT.

The V and J genes are TRBV7-2 and TRBJ1-2; D is perhaps TRBD1 (5 bases). The length of the CDR3 is 18 residues. Germline-derived CDR1 and CDR2 are SGHTA and FQGNSA. With 1 base removed from V and 2 bases from J, the gap between germline ends came to 20 bases. This CDR3 is CASSLVPFVGGDNYGYTF. The CDR3 DNA follows: TGTGCCAGCAGCTTAGTCCCATTTGTGGGGGGGGACAACTATGGCTACACCTTC.

This clone appeared a few times. This sequence joins TRBV7-9 and TRBJ2-3, with D perhaps matching TRBD2 (5 bases). V lost 5 bases to trimming and J lost 4 bases, with 19 bases between them. Germline CDR1 is SEHNR and CDR2 is FQNEAQ (reference sequence). The CDR3 sequence is 16 residues long. The DNA for the CDR3 is TGTGCCAGCAGCATCCTAGCCAGCCCTCGATCAGATACGCAGTATTTT. Protein: CASSILASPRSDTQYF.

The V and J genes are TRBV5-5 and TRBJ2-7; D unresolved. CDR1 and CDR2 (germline): SGHKS, YYEKEE (reference sequence). The length of the CDR3 is 12 residues. V was trimmed by 1 base and J by 4 bases, leaving 6 bases between them. CDR3 loop: CASSLTVYEQYF. CDR3 sequence (DNA): TGTGCCAGCAGCTTGACAGTTTACGAGCAGTACTTC.

This clone was counted once. The chain combines TRBV4-1 with TRBJ1-3; D not certain. CDR3 length: 16 amino acids. V was trimmed by 4 bases and J by 0 bases, leaving 13 bases between them. Germline lookup yields CDR1 MGHRA and CDR2 YSYEKL. For the CDR3, the DNA is TGCGCCAGCAGCCTACCACTTCGCGGCTCTGGAAACACCATATATTTT. Its translation is CASSLPLRGSGNTIYF.

The chain's CDR3 is CASSADTDTQYF. CDR3 DNA: TGTGCCAGCAGCGCAGACACAGATACGCAGTATTTT. The chain combines TRBV9 with TRBJ2-3; D unclear. The CDR3 contains 12 residues. Trimming pared 3 bases from V and 2 bases from J, leaving 4 bases between. From germline, CDR1 is SGDLS and CDR2 YYNGEE.

The rearrangement joins TRBV9 to TRBJ1-2, with 7 bases aligning to TRBD1. The CDR3 has 16 residues. The germline V gene has CDR1 SGDLS and CDR2 YYNGEE. V lost 3 bases and J lost 1; bases outside the gene matches: 9. The CDR3 loop is CASSARGNRGNYGYTF. CDR3 coding DNA: TGTGCCAGCAGCGCCCGGGGGAACAGGGGTAACTATGGCTACACCTTC.

This clone was recorded once. This rearrangement joins TRBV27 to TRBJ1-2, with 9 bases fitting TRBD1. This CDR3 region has 14 residues. Trimming took 4 bases from V and 6 from J; bases not matched to a gene: 6. Germline V gene sequence: CDR1 MNHEY, CDR2 SMNVEV (reference sequence). In DNA form, the CDR3 reads TGTGCCAGCAGTTCCCCGGGACAGGGAAATGGCTACACCTTC. Its translation: CASSSPGQGNGYTF.

The rearrangement uses TRBV5-1 and TRBJ2-2; 15 positions match TRBD2. The CDR3 runs 19 residues. Looked up from germline, CDR1 is SGHRS and CDR2 is YFSETQ. Germline trimming cut 3 bases from V and 0 bases from J; bases unmatched to any gene: 6. DNA of the CDR3: TGCGCCAGCAGCTACACGGGACTAGCGGGGGGAACGAACACCGGGGAGCTGTTTTTT. It encodes CASSYTGLAGGTNTGELFF. The full variable domain, its missing parts supplied by reference TRBV5-1 and TRBJ2-2, is KAGVTQTPRYLIKTRGQQVTLSCSPISGHRSVSWYQQTPGQGLQFLFEYFSETQRNKGNFPGRFSGRQFSNSRSEMNVSTLELGDSALYLCASSYTGLAGGTNTGELFFGEGSRLTVL.

This rearrangement joins TRBV7-8 to TRBJ2-2, with TRBD2 matching over 8 bases. The CDR3 runs to 16 residues. V shed 4 bases and J 6 bases; nucleotides not matched to a gene: 10. Germline values: CDR1 SGHVS, CDR2 FQNEAQ. The CDR3 here is CASSWKRGPTAGELFF. CDR3 DNA sequence: TGTGCCAGCAGCTGGAAGCGGGGGCCCACCGCCGGGGAGCTGTTTTTT. Full variable domain (rest looked up from reference TRBV7-8 and TRBJ2-2): GAGVSQSPRYKVAKRGQDVALRCDPISGHVSLFWYQQALGQGPEFLTYFQNEAQLDKSGLPSDRFFAERPEGSVSTLKIQRTQQEDSAVYLCASSWKRGPTAGELFFGEGSRLTVL.

The rearrangement links TRBV9 to TRBJ1-6; TRBD1 might be the D (6 bases). V was clipped by 2 bases and J by 9 bases, with 15 bases between them. The CDR3 has 15 residues. Germline lookup yields CDR1 SGDLS and CDR2 YYNGEE. The CDR3 reads CASSVTGRDISPLHF. CDR3 nucleotides: TGTGCCAGCAGCGTTACAGGGCGCGATATTTCACCCCTCCACTTT.

CDR3 in amino acids: CASSSAGPGSYNEQFF. The CDR3 DNA reads TGTGCCAGCAGCTCTGCGGGGCCGGGGTCCTACAATGAGCAGTTCTTC. This chain uses TRBV7-2 with TRBJ2-1; D might be TRBD2 (6 bases). Deletions cut 4 bases from V and 1 base from J, with 14 bases between. The CDR3 has 16 amino acids. CDR1 and CDR2 from the germline V gene are SGHTA and FQGNSA.

The chain combines TRBV28 with TRBJ1-5, with TRBD1 as a possible D gene (6 bases). With 6 bases removed from V and 6 bases from J, the gap between germline ends came to 9 bases. Germline V gene lookup returns CDR1 MDHEN and CDR2 SYDVKM. The length of the CDR3 is 12 residues. CDR3 nucleotide sequence: TGTGCCAGCAGCAGGGGTCGTCAGCCCCAGCATTTT. It yields the protein CASSRGRQPQHF.

The chain uses TRBV4-3 and TRBJ2-1, with 7 bases aligning to TRBD1. CDR1 and CDR2 (germline): LGHNA, YSLEER. The CDR3 has 15 residues. The J segment lost 2 bases and the V segment lost 6 bases, leaving 7 bases of the junction unmatched. CDR3 residues: CASSIGQGAYNEQFF. The CDR3 DNA reads as TGCGCCAGCAGTATCGGGCAGGGGGCCTACAATGAGCAGTTCTTC.